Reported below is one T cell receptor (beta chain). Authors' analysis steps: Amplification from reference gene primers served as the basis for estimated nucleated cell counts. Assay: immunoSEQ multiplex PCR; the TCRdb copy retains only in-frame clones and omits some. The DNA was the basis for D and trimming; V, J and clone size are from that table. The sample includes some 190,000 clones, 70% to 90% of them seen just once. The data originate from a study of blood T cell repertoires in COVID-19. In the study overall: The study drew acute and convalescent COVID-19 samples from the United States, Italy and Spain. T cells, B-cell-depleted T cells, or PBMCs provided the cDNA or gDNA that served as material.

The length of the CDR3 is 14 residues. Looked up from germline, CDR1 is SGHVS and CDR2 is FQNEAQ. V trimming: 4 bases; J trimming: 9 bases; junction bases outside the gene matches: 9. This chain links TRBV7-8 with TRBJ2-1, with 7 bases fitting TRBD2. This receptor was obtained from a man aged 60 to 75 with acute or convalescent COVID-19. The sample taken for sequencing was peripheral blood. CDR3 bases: TGTGCCAGCAGCTCACAAAGCGGGATGGGTGAGCAGTTCTTC. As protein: CASSSQSGMGEQFF. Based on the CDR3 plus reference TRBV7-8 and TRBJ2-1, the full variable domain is GAGVSQSPRYKVAKRGQDVALRCDPISGHVSLFWYQQALGQGPEFLTYFQNEAQLDKSGLPSDRFFAERPEGSVSTLKIQRTQQEDSAVYLCASSSQSGMGEQFFGPGTRLTVL.